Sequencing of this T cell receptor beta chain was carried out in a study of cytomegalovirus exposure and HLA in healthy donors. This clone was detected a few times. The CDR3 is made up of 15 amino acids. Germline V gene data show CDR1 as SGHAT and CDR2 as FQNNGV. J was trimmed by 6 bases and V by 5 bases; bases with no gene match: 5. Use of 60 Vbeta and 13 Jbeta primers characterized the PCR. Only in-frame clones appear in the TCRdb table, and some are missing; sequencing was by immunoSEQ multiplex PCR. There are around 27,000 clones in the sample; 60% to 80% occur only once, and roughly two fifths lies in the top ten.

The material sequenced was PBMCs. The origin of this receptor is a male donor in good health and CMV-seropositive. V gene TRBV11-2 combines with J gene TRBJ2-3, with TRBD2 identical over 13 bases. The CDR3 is CASSPGLAGADTQYF. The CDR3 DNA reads TGTGCCAGCAGCCCCGGACTAGCGGGAGCCGATACGCAGTATTTT.